A single sample gave rise to the 31 T cell receptor beta chains below, sequenced in a study of cytomegalovirus exposure and HLA in healthy donors. Both 60 Vbeta primers and 13 Jbeta primers went into the PCR. Method: immunoSEQ multiplex PCR; TCRdb's copy keeps in-frame clones and lacks some. This table has more than 65,000 clones, almost 85% appearing once. The sequencing input was PBMCs. The receptors originated from a man younger than 35 in good health and CMV-seronegative.

The chain has TRBV7-2 and TRBJ2-7; D is undetermined. Germline values: CDR1 SGHTA, CDR2 FQGNSA. V gave up 2 bases and J gave up 2 bases, with 10 bases separating them. The CDR3 totals 14 residues. As DNA, the CDR3 is TGTGCCAGCAGCTTAAATCCAGGTACCTACGAGCAGTACTTC. This gives the protein CASSLNPGTYEQYF.

This sequence joins TRBV5-4 and TRBJ1-5; TRBD1 might be the D (5 bases). With 1 base removed from V and 0 bases from J, the gap between germline ends came to 11 bases. The CDR3 runs 16 residues. Germline V gives CDR1 SGHNT, CDR2 YYREEE (reference sequence). CDR3 bases: TGTGCCAGCAGCTTGCAAGGGGCTGGTAGCAATCAGCCCCAGCATTTT. Its translation is CASSLQGAGSNQPQHF.

This sequence joins TRBV27 and TRBJ2-6; D may be TRBD2 (6 bases). Per the germline V gene, CDR1 is MNHEY and CDR2 is SMNVEV (reference sequence). Trimming stripped 2 bases from V and 1 base from J, with 6 bases between. The CDR3 runs 15 residues. The CDR3 reads CASSLAGSGANVLTF. The CDR3 DNA follows: TGTGCCAGCAGTTTAGCGGGGTCTGGGGCCAACGTCCTGACTTTC.

V and J are TRBV6-6 and TRBJ1-2, with a tentative D call TRBD1 (6 bases). V lost 7 bases and J lost 9, with 15 bases in between. The CDR3 loop spans 12 amino acids. Germline assignment: CDR1 MNHNY and CDR2 SVGAGI (reference sequence). This CDR3 is CASIDGGGCYTF. In nucleotides, the CDR3 is TGTGCCAGCATCGACGGGGGGGGCTGCTACACCTTC.

This chain links TRBV7-3 with TRBJ2-7; D remains unclear. Trimming stripped 1 base from V and 5 bases from J, with 12 bases between. From germline, CDR1 is SGHTA and CDR2 FQGTGA. The CDR3 has 14 residues. CDR3 bases: TGTGCCAGCAGCTTAATACCGTATTCGGACGAGCAGTACTTC. Translated: CASSLIPYSDEQYF.

The chain is built from TRBV5-5 and TRBJ1-2, with TRBD1 identical over 12 bases. CDR3 length equals 18 residues. Unmatched junction bases numbered 16, after V lost 6 bases and J lost 4 bases. Germline loops: CDR1 SGHKS, CDR2 YYEKEE (reference sequence). CDR3 amino acids: CASTTFLGTGGGIYGYTF. The CDR3 bases are TGTGCCAGCACCACATTTCTCGGGACAGGGGGCGGTATCTATGGCTACACCTTC.

The chain carries TRBV7-2 and TRBJ2-4; 11 bases fit TRBD2. The junction had 16 bases not matched to a gene; V was cut back by 6 bases and J by 9 bases. This CDR3 region has 17 residues. The germline gives CDR1 SGHTA, CDR2 FQGNSA. CDR3 nucleotides: TGTGCCAGCAGTTTGGAGTCCTCTAGCGGGGGGTCAGCCATTCAGTACTTC. Protein product: CASSLESSSGGSAIQYF.

The J gene is TRBJ1-1, the V gene TRBV2, with D maybe TRBD1 (6 bases). The germline V gene has CDR1 SNHLY and CDR2 FYNNEI. The CDR3 is 14 amino acids. V lost 7 bases and J 7 bases, leaving 19 bases between the germline ends. The DNA of the CDR3 is TGTGCCAGCACAGAAAGACAGGTTCTATATGAAGCTTTCTTT. Its translation is CASTERQVLYEAFF.

The CDR3 loop is CASSTQGVLIAFF. The DNA of the CDR3 is TGTGCCAGCAGCACACAGGGGGTGCTGATAGCTTTCTTT. The rearrangement uses TRBV6-5 and TRBJ1-1; 8 nucleotides line up with TRBD1. The trim removed 6 bases at V and 10 bases at J, leaving 10 bases unmatched. CDR1 and CDR2 from the germline V gene are MNHEY and SVGAGI. The CDR3 has 13 amino acids.

J is TRBJ1-6 and V is TRBV28, with 7 bases matching TRBD1. V lost 6 bases to trimming and J lost 7 bases; unmatched junction nucleotides: 9. Per germline, CDR1 MDHEN and CDR2 SYDVKM. The CDR3 is made up of 15 amino acids. CDR3 amino acids: CASSLRDRGNSPLHF. CDR3 nucleotides: TGTGCCAGCAGCTTAAGGGACAGAGGAAATTCACCCCTCCACTTT.

The gene calls are TRBV7-2 and TRBJ1-1, with no clear D. The CDR3 loop spans 15 amino acids. Germline CDR1 and CDR2: SGHTA and FQGNSA. V lost 1 base to trimming and J lost 1 base, with 10 bases between them. The CDR3 reads CASSLGRSTNTEAFF. The CDR3, as DNA: TGTGCCAGCAGCTTAGGCAGATCAACGAACACTGAAGCTTTCTTT.

The chain uses TRBV5-1 and TRBJ2-3, with TRBD2 matching 16 bases. Germline V gives CDR1 SGHRS, CDR2 YFSETQ. The length of the CDR3 is 17 residues. Trimming took 4 bases from V and 3 from J; bases not matched to a gene: 5. CDR3 amino acids: CASSPGLAGGPTDTQYF. The DNA of the CDR3 is TGCGCCAGCAGCCCGGGACTAGCGGGAGGGCCAACAGATACGCAGTATTTT.

The chain carries TRBV7-6 and TRBJ2-3; 11 nucleotides agree with TRBD2. This CDR3 has 15 residues. With V trimmed by 5 bases and J by 4 bases, 5 bases remained unmatched. Per the germline V gene, CDR1 is SGHVS and CDR2 is FNYEAQ. The CDR3 DNA follows: TGTGCCAGCAGCCTCTCACTAGCGGGGGCAGATACGCAGTATTTT. It codes for CASSLSLAGADTQYF.

This chain links TRBV5-4 with TRBJ2-1, with TRBD2 identical over 8 bases. The CDR3 is made up of 16 amino acids. The V gene end was trimmed by 0 bases and the J gene end by 0 bases; junction bases not matched to a gene: 2. CDR1 and CDR2 (germline): SGHNT, YYREEE (reference sequence). In nucleotides, the CDR3 is TGTGCCAGCAGCTTGGATCTAGCGGGCTCCTACAATGAGCAGTTCTTC. Translating gives CASSLDLAGSYNEQFF.

The CDR3: CASSPGGRYQPQHF. The CDR3 DNA is TGTGCCAGCAGCCCAGGGGGCAGGTATCAGCCCCAGCATTTT. The V call is TRBV7-2, the J call TRBJ1-5, with TRBD1 identical over 8 bases. This CDR3 is built from 14 residues. V lost 5 bases to trimming and J lost 5 bases; unmatched junction nucleotides: 5. Looked up from germline, CDR1 is SGHTA and CDR2 is FQGNSA. Variable domain in full (rest from reference TRBV7-2 and TRBJ1-5): GAGVSQSPSNKVTEKGKDVELRCDPISGHTALYWYRQSLGQGLEFLIYFQGNSAPDKSGLPSDRFSAERTGGSVSTLTIQRTQQEDSAVYLCASSPGGRYQPQHFGDGTRLSIL.

This sequence joins TRBV13 and TRBJ1-4; 7 bases line up with TRBD1. CDR1 and CDR2 (germline): PRHDT, FYEKMQ (reference sequence). V dropped 4 bases and J dropped 7; count of bases not matched to a gene: 6. The CDR3 runs to 14 residues. DNA for the CDR3: TGTGCCAGCAGCTCCTCCAGGGGGAGTGAAAAACTGTTTTTT. It yields the protein CASSSSRGSEKLFF.

This rearrangement joins TRBV6-5 to TRBJ1-6, with TRBD1 matching over 8 bases. In germline, CDR1 is MNHEY, CDR2 SVGAGI. This CDR3 is 13 amino acids long. The CDR3 nucleotides read TGTGCAATTCGACCGGACAGGGTTTCACCCCTCCACTTT. This encodes CAIRPDRVSPLHF.

The chain links TRBV30 to TRBJ1-2; D gene uncertain. The ends were cut back, 2 bases at V and 7 bases at J, with 5 bases in the middle. Germline CDR1 reads GTSNPN; CDR2 reads SVGIG (reference sequence). CDR3 length equals 10 residues. CDR3 residues: CAWSSGGYTF. The CDR3 nucleotides are TGTGCCTGGAGTTCCGGTGGCTACACCTTC.

The chain combines TRBV15 with TRBJ2-7; no clear D. Trimming pared 3 bases from V and 4 bases from J, leaving 10 bases between. The CDR3 contains 13 residues. Looked up from germline, CDR1 is LNHNV and CDR2 is YYDKDF (reference sequence). As DNA, the CDR3 is TGTGCCACCAGCAGGCTACAGCTATACGAGCAGTACTTC. Its protein is CATSRLQLYEQYF.

The V and J genes are TRBV29-1 and TRBJ1-2; TRBD1 matches at 8 bases. Germline CDR1 SQVTM, CDR2 ANQGSEA. This CDR3 contains 14 residues. J gave up 7 bases and V 6 bases, and 13 bases lay outside the gene matches. CDR3 in DNA: TGCAGCGTCCCAAACGGGCAGGGGGCGGGTGGCTACACCTTC. Translated, it gives CSVPNGQGAGGYTF. Looking up the rest from reference TRBV29-1 and TRBJ1-2 gives the full variable domain: SAVISQKPSRDICQRGTSLTIQCQVDSQVTMMFWYRQQPGQSLTLIATANQGSEATYESGFVIDKFPISRPNLTFSTLTVSNMSPEDSSIYLCSVPNGQGAGGYTFGSGTRLTVV.

The chain joins TRBV4-3 to TRBJ2-6; D unresolved. The germline CDR1 and CDR2 sequences are LGHNA and YSLEER. Trimming stripped 3 bases from V and 0 bases from J, with 9 bases between. The CDR3 totals 16 residues. The CDR3 DNA follows: TGCGCCAGCAGCCAGGATTGGAGCTCTGGGGCCAACGTCCTGACTTTC. Protein product: CASSQDWSSGANVLTF.

This clone was recorded once. The gene calls are TRBV6-5 and TRBJ2-3, with D possibly matching TRBD2 (6 bases). Germline CDR1 reads MNHEY; CDR2 reads SVGAGI. The CDR3 spans 14 residues. V was trimmed by 7 bases and J by 4 bases, leaving 15 bases between them. The CDR3 protein is CASIPLARPDTQYF. The CDR3 DNA reads TGTGCCAGCATTCCCCTAGCGCGTCCAGATACGCAGTATTTT.

The chain recombines TRBV29-1 with TRBJ1-5; D is undetermined. Germline CDR1 is SQVTM and CDR2 is ANQGSEA. V lost 4 bases and J 2 bases, leaving 9 bases between the germline ends. The CDR3 is 13 residues long. CDR3: CSVAHSGNQPQHF. The CDR3 coding sequence is TGCAGCGTTGCCCACTCGGGCAATCAGCCCCAGCATTTT.

The rearrangement links TRBV4-1 to TRBJ1-5; D remains ambiguous. The CDR3 covers 15 residues. Germline loops: CDR1 MGHRA, CDR2 YSYEKL. V was cut by 1 base and J by 0 bases, with 7 bases left in between. CDR3 nucleotides: TGCGCCAGCAGCCAAGTGGCAGGTAGCAATCAGCCCCAGCATTTT. Its protein product is CASSQVAGSNQPQHF.

This clone is judged medium-sized. The V gene is TRBV5-6, the J gene TRBJ1-1; D may be TRBD1 (6 bases). The CDR3 loop spans 14 amino acids. Germline-derived CDR1 and CDR2 are SGHDT and YYEEEE. Trimming stripped 1 base from V and 4 bases from J, with 11 bases between. In nucleotides, the CDR3 is TGTGCCAGCAGCTTGCCAGGGGAAACCACTGAAGCTTTCTTT. Its protein is CASSLPGETTEAFF.

This chain connects TRBV6-1 to TRBJ1-5; possibly TRBD1 for D (5 bases). CDR1 MNHNS and CDR2 SASEGT come from the germline V gene. The germline V and J ends were trimmed by 6 bases and 4 bases, with 16 bases remaining between them. CDR3 length: 15 amino acids. The CDR3 region is CASRVEQETNQPQHF. DNA of the CDR3: TGTGCCAGCAGGGTAGAACAGGAGACTAATCAGCCCCAGCATTTT.

For this clone: Germline is not matched at one junction end, which may reflect a read error. V gene TRBV7-6 combines with J gene TRBJ1-1, with D tentatively TRBD1 (5 bases). The germline CDR1 and CDR2 sequences are SGHVS and FNYEAQ. CDR3 length: 14 amino acids. The CDR3 loop is CASSLGQWGTEAFF. DNA for the CDR3: TGTGCCAGCAGCTTAGGGCAGTGGGGGACTGAAGCTTTTTTT.

The chain has TRBV6-6 and TRBJ2-7, with D tentatively TRBD1 (6 bases). Germline assignment: CDR1 MNHNY and CDR2 SVGAGI (reference sequence). CDR3 length: 13 residues. With 7 bases removed from V and 3 bases from J, the gap between germline ends came to 13 bases. The CDR3 DNA sequence: TGTGCCAGCACCAACACAGGGATCTACGAGCAGTACTTC. It yields the protein CASTNTGIYEQYF.

The chain carries TRBV4-1 and TRBJ2-7; 7 positions match TRBD1. The CDR3 is 16 residues long. Germline assignment: CDR1 MGHRA and CDR2 YSYEKL. The V segment lost 0 bases and the J segment 0 bases; nucleotides outside the gene matches: 5. The CDR3 sequence is CASSQEAGGNSYEQYF. CDR3 nucleotides: TGCGCCAGCAGCCAAGAGGCAGGGGGTAACTCCTACGAGCAGTACTTC.

The rearrangement joins TRBV5-1 to TRBJ2-7, with 7 bases identical to TRBD2. CDR1 and CDR2 (germline): SGHRS, YFSETQ. The CDR3 length is 13 residues. V shed 5 bases and J 3 bases; nucleotides not matched to a gene: 5. In nucleotides, the CDR3 is TGCGCCAGCAGTCCGGCGGGGGTCTACGAGCAGTACTTC. Protein: CASSPAGVYEQYF.

The chain is built from TRBV20-1 and TRBJ1-2, with D possibly being TRBD1 (5 bases). The CDR3 extends over 11 amino acids. Germline CDR1 and CDR2: DFQATT and SNEGSKA (reference sequence). Trimming removed 8 bases from V and 6 bases from J, with 13 bases in between. The CDR3 sequence is CSFWGGNGYTF. DNA for the CDR3: TGCAGTTTTTGGGGGGGTAATGGCTACACCTTC.